This TCR beta chain appears in the sequencing data of a study of CD8 T cells in Susac syndrome. V was cut by 7 bases and J by 7 bases, with 13 bases left in between. This CDR3 has 12 residues. Germline V gives CDR1 SNHLY, CDR2 FYNNEI. TCR beta sequencing covered blood CD8+ and CD4+ T cells. The multiple sclerosis control cohort comprised treatment-naive individuals presenting with stable or active relapsing-remitting disease. The RNA, about 0.45 to 1 ug, was put through reverse transcription using random hexamers. Across 54 Vbeta and 13 Jbeta, immunoSEQ multiplex PCR amplified TCR beta CDR3. TCRdb reprocessed the immunoSEQ multiplex PCR reads with MiXCR, giving one entry per CDR3 protein. The sample has around 300,000 distinct CDR3 sequences; approximately 85% are singletons.

This receptor was taken from a human donor with multiple sclerosis. The sample comprised CD8+ T cells from PBMCs. The chain uses TRBV2 and TRBJ1-1, with a tentative D call TRBD1 (6 bases). CDR3 nucleotides: TGTGCCAGCACCCAGGGGACGGATGAAGCTTTCTTT. Translation: CASTQGTDEAFF.